Listed here are 7 T cell receptor beta chains from one sample, sequenced in a study of long-term antiretroviral therapy in people with HIV (dated by TCRdb to between 2020 and 2023). Sequencing of the TRB variable region was done with the immunoSEQ hsTCRB v3.0 assay at survey level resolution. The table was pulled from immuneACCESS by TCRdb, which kept in-frame rearrangements only. Such tables lose some clones; where checked, under half of the loss comes from unresolved V genes, and the rest has no known cause. In all, the sample holds about 18,000 clones, and 79% of those were seen once. Roughly 6.5% of the sample is in the top ten clones. The starting material was unsorted PBMCs, obtained at the start of antiretroviral therapy, before treatment. These receptors were collected from a man aged 18 to 30 with HIV.

This clone came up a few times. The V call is TRBV30, the J call TRBJ2-3; unclear D gene. Germline values: CDR1 GTSNPN, CDR2 SVGIG (reference sequence). Trimming cost V 0 bases and J 5 bases, with 15 bases left between them. The CDR3 length is 15 residues. The CDR3 here is CAWSVYPERKDTQYF. For the CDR3, the DNA is TGTGCCTGGAGTGTATACCCAGAAAGGAAAGATACGCAGTATTTT.

The chain carries TRBV29-1 and TRBJ2-1; D gene ambiguous. V shed 2 bases and J shed 8 bases, with 7 bases lying between them. Germline V gives CDR1 SQVTM, CDR2 ANQGSEA. CDR3 size: 11 residues. CDR3 in amino acids: CSVERRDEQFF. CDR3 coding DNA: TGCAGCGTTGAAAGACGGGATGAGCAGTTCTTC.

This chain connects TRBV7-2 to TRBJ2-7, with D perhaps matching TRBD1 (6 bases). Germline-derived CDR1 and CDR2 are SGHTA and FQGNSA. The ends were cut back, 5 bases at V and 5 bases at J, with 19 bases in the middle. This CDR3 region has 15 residues. As DNA, the CDR3 is TGTGCCAGCAGCCCCGAACAGACAGGATACCACGAGCAGTACTTC. It is translated as CASSPEQTGYHEQYF.

This clone has more than one count but fewer than ten. V usage is TRBV7-2 and J usage is TRBJ1-3, with D perhaps matching TRBD1 (5 bases). Trimming left V 5 bases short and J 0 bases short, with 8 bases between. This CDR3 spans 14 amino acids. The germline V gene encodes CDR1 SGHTA and CDR2 FQGNSA. The CDR3 protein is CASSPQVSGNTIYF. In DNA form, the CDR3 reads TGTGCCAGCAGCCCACAGGTCTCTGGAAACACCATATATTTT.

The genes are TRBV19 and TRBJ1-5, with D uncertain. The germline V and J ends were trimmed by 2 bases and 4 bases, with 9 bases remaining between them. Germline CDR1 is LNHDA and CDR2 is SQIVND (reference sequence). This CDR3 comprises 14 residues. The CDR3 reads CASSILGINQPQHF. The CDR3 region has the DNA TGTGCCAGTAGTATATTAGGGATAAATCAGCCCCAGCATTTT.

V usage is TRBV5-1 and J usage is TRBJ2-7, with 10 bases fitting TRBD1. V dropped 3 bases and J dropped 4; count of bases not matched to a gene: 4. The length of the CDR3 is 14 residues. Germline CDR1 is SGHRS and CDR2 is YFSETQ. CDR3 in DNA: TGCGCCAGCAGCTGGGACAGGGGAGGGTACGAGCAGTACTTC. It translates to CASSWDRGGYEQYF.

This clone appeared a few times. The chain links TRBV2 to TRBJ2-1; 9 positions agree with TRBD2. V dropped 1 base and J dropped 8; count of bases not matched to a gene: 9. Germline V CDR1 and CDR2: SNHLY, FYNNEI. This CDR3 has 16 residues. The CDR3 protein is CASSEGASGEGYEQFF. In DNA form, the CDR3 reads TGTGCCAGCAGTGAAGGGGCTAGCGGGGAGGGCTATGAGCAGTTCTTC.